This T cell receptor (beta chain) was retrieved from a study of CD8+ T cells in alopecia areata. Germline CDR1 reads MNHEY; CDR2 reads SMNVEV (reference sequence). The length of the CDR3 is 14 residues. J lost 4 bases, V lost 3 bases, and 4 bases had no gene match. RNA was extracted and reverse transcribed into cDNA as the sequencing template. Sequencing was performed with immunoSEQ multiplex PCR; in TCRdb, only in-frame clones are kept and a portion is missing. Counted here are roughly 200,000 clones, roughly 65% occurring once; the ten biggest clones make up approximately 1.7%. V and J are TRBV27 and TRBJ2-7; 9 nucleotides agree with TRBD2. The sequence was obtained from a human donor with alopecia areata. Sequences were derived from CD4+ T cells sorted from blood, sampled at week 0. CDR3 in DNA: TGTGCCAGCAGTTTTAGGCTAGCGGGGTACGAGCAGTACTTC. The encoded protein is CASSFRLAGYEQYF.